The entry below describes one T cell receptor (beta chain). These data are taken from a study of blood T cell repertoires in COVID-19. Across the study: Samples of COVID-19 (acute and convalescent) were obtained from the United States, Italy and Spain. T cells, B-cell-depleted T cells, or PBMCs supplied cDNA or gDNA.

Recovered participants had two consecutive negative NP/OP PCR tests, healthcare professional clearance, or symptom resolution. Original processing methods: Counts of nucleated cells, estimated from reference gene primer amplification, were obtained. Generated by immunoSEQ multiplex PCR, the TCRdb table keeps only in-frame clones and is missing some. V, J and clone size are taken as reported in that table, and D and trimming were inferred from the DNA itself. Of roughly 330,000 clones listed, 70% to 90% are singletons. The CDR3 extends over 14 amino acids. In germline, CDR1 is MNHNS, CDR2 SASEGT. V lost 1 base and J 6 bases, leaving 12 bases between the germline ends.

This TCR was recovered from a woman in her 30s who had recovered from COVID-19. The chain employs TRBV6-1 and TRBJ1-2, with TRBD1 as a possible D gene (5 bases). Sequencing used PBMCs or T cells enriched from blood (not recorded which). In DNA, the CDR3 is TGTGCCAGCAGTGAAGTAGGGTCAGGGAATGGCTACACCTTC. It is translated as CASSEVGSGNGYTF.